Given below is one T cell receptor (beta chain) in context. The sample contains more than one DNA sequence encoding this CDR3. TCRdb keeps only in-frame clones here, not all; method: immunoSEQ multiplex PCR. The sample has about 130,000 clones; 65% to 85% are singletons. Time point reported: pretreatment peripheral blood. The data were obtained in a study of PD-L1 blockade in urothelial cancer. Study context: Male patients with bladder-origin urothelial cancer numbered about nine tenths of the roughly 29. T cells numbered a median of roughly 150,000 in the blood samples.

CDR1 is SGHNT and CDR2 is YENEEA in the germline V gene. The V end lost 3 bases, the J end lost 3 bases, and 11 bases lay between the germline ends. The CDR3 loop spans 14 amino acids. The chain has TRBV11-3 and TRBJ1-1; D is unclear. Material: PBMCs, obtained around atezolizumab (anti-PD-L1) treatment. The sequence was obtained from a man aged 45-60 years with urothelial cancer. The CDR3: CASSLVGEDTEAFF. Written as DNA, the CDR3 is TGTGCCAGCAGCTTGGTTGGGGAGGACACTGAAGCTTTCTTT.